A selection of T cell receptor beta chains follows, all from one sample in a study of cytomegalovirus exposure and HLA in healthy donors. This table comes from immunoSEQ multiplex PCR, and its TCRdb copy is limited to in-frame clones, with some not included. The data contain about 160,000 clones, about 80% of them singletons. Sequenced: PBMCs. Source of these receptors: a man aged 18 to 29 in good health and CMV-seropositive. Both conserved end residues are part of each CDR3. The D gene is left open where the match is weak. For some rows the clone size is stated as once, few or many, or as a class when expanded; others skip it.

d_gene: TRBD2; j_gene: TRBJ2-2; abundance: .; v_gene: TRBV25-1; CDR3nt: TGTGCCAGCAGTGAATCCGAAGGACTAGGTGGGAACACCGGGGAGCTGTTTTTT; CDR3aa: CASSESEGLGGNTGELFF
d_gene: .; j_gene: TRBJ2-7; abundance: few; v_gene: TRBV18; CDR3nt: TGTGCCAGCTCACCCTATACATTACAGAGCTCCTACGAGCAGTACTTC; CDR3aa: CASSPYTLQSSYEQYF
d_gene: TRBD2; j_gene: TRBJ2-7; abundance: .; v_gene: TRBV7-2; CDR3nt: TGTGCCAGCAGCTTACTAGCTAGCGGACGCGACGAGCAGTACTTC; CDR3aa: CASSLLASGRDEQYF
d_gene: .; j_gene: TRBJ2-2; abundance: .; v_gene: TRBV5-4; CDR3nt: TGTGCCAGCAGTCTTGAGGGCAGAACAACCGGGGAGCTGTTTTTT; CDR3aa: CASSLEGRTTGELFF
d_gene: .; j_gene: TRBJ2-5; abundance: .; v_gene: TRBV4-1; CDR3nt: TGCGCCAGCAGCCAAGGGGCTTTGGGTCAAGAGACCCAGTACTTC; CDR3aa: CASSQGALGQETQYF
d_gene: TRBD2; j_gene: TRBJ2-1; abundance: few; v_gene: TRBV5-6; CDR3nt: TGTGCCAGCAGCTCCCCGGGACTAGCGGGCTACAATGAGCAGTTCTTC; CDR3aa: CASSSPGLAGYNEQFF
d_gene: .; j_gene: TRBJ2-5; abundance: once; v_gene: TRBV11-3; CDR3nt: TGTGCCAGCAGCTTAGGGTCAGGCCAAGAGACCCAGTACTTC; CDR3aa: CASSLGSGQETQYF
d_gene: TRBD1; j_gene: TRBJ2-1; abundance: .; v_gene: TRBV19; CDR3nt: TGTGCCAGTAGTATAGGACAGGGGAGCCACAATGAGCAGTTCTTC; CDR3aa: CASSIGQGSHNEQFF
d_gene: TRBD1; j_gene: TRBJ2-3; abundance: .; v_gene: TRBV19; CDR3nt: TGTGCCAGCGGACAGGGCGGCACAGATACGCAGTATTTT; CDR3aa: CASGQGGTDTQYF
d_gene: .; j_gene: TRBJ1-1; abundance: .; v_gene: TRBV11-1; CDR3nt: TGTGCCAGCAGTCTCGGCGGGACGAACACTGAAGCTTTCTTT; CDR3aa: CASSLGGTNTEAFF